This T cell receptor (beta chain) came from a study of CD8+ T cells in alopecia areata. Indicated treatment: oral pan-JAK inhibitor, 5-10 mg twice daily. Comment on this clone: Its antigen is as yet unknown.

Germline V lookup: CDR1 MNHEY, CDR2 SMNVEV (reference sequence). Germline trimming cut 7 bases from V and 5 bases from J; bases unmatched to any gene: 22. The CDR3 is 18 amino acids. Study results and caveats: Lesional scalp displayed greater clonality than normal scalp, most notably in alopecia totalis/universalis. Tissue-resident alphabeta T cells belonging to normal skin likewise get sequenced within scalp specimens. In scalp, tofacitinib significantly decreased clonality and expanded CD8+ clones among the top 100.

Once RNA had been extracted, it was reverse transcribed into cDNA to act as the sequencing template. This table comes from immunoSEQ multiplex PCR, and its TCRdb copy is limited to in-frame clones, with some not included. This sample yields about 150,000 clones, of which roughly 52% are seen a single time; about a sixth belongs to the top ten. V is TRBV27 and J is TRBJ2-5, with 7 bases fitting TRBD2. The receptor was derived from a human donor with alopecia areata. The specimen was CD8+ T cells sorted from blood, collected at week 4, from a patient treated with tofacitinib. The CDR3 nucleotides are TGTGCCAGCACATCGAATGGGGGGGAGATACCTCCATGGGAGACCCAGTACTTC. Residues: CASTSNGGEIPPWETQYF.